Reported below is one TCR beta chain. The data belong to a study of blood T cell repertoires in COVID-19. Overall study: Both acute and convalescent COVID-19 samples were obtained from the United States, Italy and Spain. T cells, B-cell-depleted T cells, or PBMCs supplied cDNA or gDNA.

With V trimmed by 8 bases and J by 4 bases, 7 bases remained unmatched. There are 14 residues in the CDR3. CDR1 and CDR2 from the germline V gene are SEHNR and FQNEAQ (reference sequence). Authors' methods: Quantification of nucleated cells was approximated via reference gene primer amplification. Here immunoSEQ multiplex PCR was the method, and the copy in TCRdb shows in-frame clones only, minus some. V and J calls and clone size are copied from that table; D and trimming were computed from the DNA. The sample records 15,000 to 20,000 clones, 85% to 95% being singletons. This chain links TRBV7-9 with TRBJ2-7; TRBD2 matches at 11 bases. The source of this sequence is a human donor in a cohort sampled during active COVID-19. The sequencing sample was made of peripheral blood. CDR3 region: CASSEGLADYEQYF. CDR3 nucleotide sequence: TGTGCCAGCTCTGAGGGACTAGCGGATTACGAGCAGTACTTC.